At least ten counts were recorded for the clone carrying this TCR beta chain. Its antigen is unidentified. This sample stems from a study of read filtering for tumor transcriptome and immune sequencing. Bone marrow was sampled from every patient at the time of active disease. Study-wide results and limits: Even smaller IR-seq throughput identified most shared clonotypes. IR-seq and RNA-seq agreed better without single-read clonotypes.

Molecular barcoded adaptors covering alpha/delta and beta/gamma chains were used on approximately 400 ng RNA. TCRdb re-called the reads with MiXCR, one entry per CDR3 protein. The repertoire holds about 86,000 distinct CDR3 sequences, roughly 12% seen once, with more than 12% in the top ten. This CDR3 region has 17 residues. The junction had 13 bases not matched to a gene; V was cut back by 4 bases and J by 4 bases. The germline V gene encodes CDR1 SGHAT and CDR2 FQDESV (reference sequence). J is TRBJ2-1 and V is TRBV11-1; 7 bases align to TRBD2. The sample taken for sequencing was a population of CD138-negative cells sorted from bone marrow. This TCR derives from a donor over 35 with multiple myeloma. The CDR3 DNA reads TGTGCCAGCAGCTCCGCCGGTTGGGGAGGGATTTACAATGAGCAGTTCTTC. Residues: CASSSAGWGGIYNEQFF.